This T cell receptor (beta chain) originates from a study of T cell changes during pregnancy in multiple sclerosis. V lost 6 bases to trimming and J lost 5 bases, with 13 bases between them. Germline loops: CDR1 MGHDK, CDR2 SYGVNS. The CDR3 has 13 amino acids. The protocol was immunoSEQ multiplex PCR, while the TCRdb copy is restricted to in-frame clones and leaves out a portion. The sample includes approximately 110,000 clones, roughly nine tenths of them seen just once. This chain connects TRBV25-1 to TRBJ1-2, with D possibly being TRBD1 (6 bases). Here the sequenced sample was peripheral blood, taken after pregnancy. The receptor comes from a female donor with multiple sclerosis, enrolled in a pregnancy study. The CDR3 spells CASSSRGPYGYTF. The CDR3 region has the DNA TGTGCCAGCAGCTCCAGGGGACCTTATGGCTACACCTTC.